This T cell receptor (beta chain) was obtained from a study of T cell responses to AZD1222 COVID-19 vaccine. The CDR3 loop spans 14 amino acids. With 0 bases clipped from V and 4 bases from J, the junction kept 2 bases outside the gene matches. The germline CDR1 and CDR2 sequences are SGHRS and YFSETQ. Using immunoSEQ multiplex PCR, the repertoire was profiled, and TCRdb retains in-frame clones only, with some absent. The data show 100,000 to 150,000 clones, approximately 85% seen once. V and J are TRBV5-1 and TRBJ2-3; TRBD2 aligns across 7 bases. The source material was peripheral blood, sampled 28 days after the second AZD1222 dose. The origin of this receptor is an adult who received the AZD1222 COVID-19 vaccine. DNA for the CDR3: TGCGCCAGCAGCTTGGTGGCGGGGGCAGATACGCAGTATTTT. Translated: CASSLVAGADTQYF.